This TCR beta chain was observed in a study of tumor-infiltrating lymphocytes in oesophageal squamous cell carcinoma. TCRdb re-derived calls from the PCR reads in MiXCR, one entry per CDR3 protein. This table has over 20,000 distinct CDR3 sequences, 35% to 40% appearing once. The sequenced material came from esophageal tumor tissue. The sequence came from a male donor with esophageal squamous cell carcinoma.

CDR3 sequence (DNA): TGTGCCAGCAGTCCAAACGACAGGCCCGCCAAAAACATTCAGTACTTC. This translates into CASSPNDRPAKNIQYF. The chain joins TRBV28 to TRBJ2-7, with a tentative D call TRBD1 (6 bases). The closer fit of TRBJ2-4 to the DNA end suggests the J call may be wrong. Germline CDR1 MDHEN, CDR2 SYDVKM. The CDR3 is 16 residues long.